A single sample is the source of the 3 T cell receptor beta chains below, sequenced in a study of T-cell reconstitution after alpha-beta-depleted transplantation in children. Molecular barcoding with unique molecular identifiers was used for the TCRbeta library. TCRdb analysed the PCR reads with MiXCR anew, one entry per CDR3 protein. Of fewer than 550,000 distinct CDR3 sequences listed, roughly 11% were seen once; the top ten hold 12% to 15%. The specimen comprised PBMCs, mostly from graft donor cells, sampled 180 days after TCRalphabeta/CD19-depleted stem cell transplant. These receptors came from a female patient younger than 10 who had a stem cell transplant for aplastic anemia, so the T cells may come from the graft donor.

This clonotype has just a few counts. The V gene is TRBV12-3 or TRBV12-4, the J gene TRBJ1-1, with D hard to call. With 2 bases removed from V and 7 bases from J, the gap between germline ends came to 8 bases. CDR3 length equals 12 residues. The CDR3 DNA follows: TGTGCCAGCAGTTTAAGTTCGAGTGAAGCTTTCTTT. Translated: CASSLSSSEAFF.

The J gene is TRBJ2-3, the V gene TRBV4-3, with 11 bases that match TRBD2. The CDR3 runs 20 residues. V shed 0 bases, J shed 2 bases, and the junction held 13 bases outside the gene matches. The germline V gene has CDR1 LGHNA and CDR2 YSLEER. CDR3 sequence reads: CASSQDPLLAGGLSTDTQYF. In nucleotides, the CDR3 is TGCGCCAGCAGCCAAGACCCCCTTCTAGCGGGAGGTCTCTCCACAGATACGCAGTATTTT.

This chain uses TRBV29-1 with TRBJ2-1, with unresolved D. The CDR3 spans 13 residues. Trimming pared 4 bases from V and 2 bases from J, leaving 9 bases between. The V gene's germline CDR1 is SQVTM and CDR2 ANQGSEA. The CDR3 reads CSVVPRTYNEQFF. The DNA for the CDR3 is TGCAGCGTTGTGCCGAGAACCTACAATGAGCAGTTCTTC.